This entry lists 14 T cell receptor beta chains sequenced from one sample in a study of T cell responses to AZD1222 COVID-19 vaccine. This table comes from immunoSEQ multiplex PCR, and its TCRdb copy is limited to in-frame clones, with some not included. This table holds fewer than 120,000 clones, 85% to 95% found once. The specimen comprised peripheral blood, sampled 28 days after the second AZD1222 dose. These receptors all come from an adult who received the AZD1222 COVID-19 vaccine.

The V and J genes are TRBV7-2 and TRBJ2-3, with D unresolved. The germline V and J ends were trimmed by 1 base and 3 bases, with 5 bases remaining between them. Per the germline V gene, CDR1 is SGHTA and CDR2 is FQGNSA. This CDR3 spans 13 amino acids. The DNA of the CDR3 is TGTGCCAGCAGCTTAGGTGGGACAGATACGCAGTATTTT. It specifies CASSLGGTDTQYF.

The chain joins TRBV7-9 to TRBJ2-3; D tentatively fits TRBD1 or TRBD2 (5 bases each). The CDR3 spans 13 residues. Looked up from germline, CDR1 is SEHNR and CDR2 is FQNEAQ (reference sequence). The CDR3 is CATGTGATDTQYF. The CDR3 coding sequence is TGTGCGACCGGGACCGGCGCGACAGATACGCAGTATTTT.

The V and J genes are TRBV20-1 and TRBJ2-2, with D possibly TRBD2 on 6 matching bases. The CDR3 covers 15 residues. Germline V lookup: CDR1 DFQATT, CDR2 SNEGSKA (reference sequence). V was cut by 7 bases and J by 4 bases, with 19 bases left in between. DNA for the CDR3: TGCAGTGTTAGTTCTCCAGCGGGTTTCACCGGGGAGCTGTTTTTT. Residues: CSVSSPAGFTGELFF.

V usage is TRBV5-1 and J usage is TRBJ1-4; a possible D gene is TRBD1 (6 bases). Per germline, CDR1 SGHRS and CDR2 YFSETQ. There are 17 residues in the CDR3. Trimming took off 2 bases at V and 2 bases at J, with 16 bases between the two ends. CDR3 sequence: CASSFSGAAVTNEKLFF. The CDR3, as DNA: TGCGCCAGCAGCTTCTCAGGGGCGGCCGTTACTAATGAAAAACTGTTTTTT.

This clone has just one count. The chain links TRBV5-1 to TRBJ1-4; tentatively, D is TRBD1 (5 bases). Looked up from germline, CDR1 is SGHRS and CDR2 is YFSETQ. The CDR3 has 14 residues. V lost 3 bases and J lost 8, with 14 bases in between. The CDR3: CASSSGPAREKLFF. In DNA form, the CDR3 reads TGCGCCAGCAGCTCGGGGCCCGCGAGAGAAAAACTGTTTTTT.

This clone was observed once. The chain combines TRBV5-1 with TRBJ2-5, with 10 positions matching TRBD1. In germline, CDR1 is SGHRS, CDR2 YFSETQ. The ends lost 7 bases at V and 5 bases at J; junction bases unmatched: 8. There are 14 residues in the CDR3. This CDR3 reads CASGQDRGRETQYF. CDR3 bases: TGCGCCAGCGGTCAGGACAGGGGGAGGGAGACCCAGTACTTC.

The chain is built from TRBV27 and TRBJ1-1; TRBD1 agrees at 8 bases. V was pared by 5 bases and J by 1 base, with 3 bases of the junction left unmatched. Germline V gives CDR1 MNHEY, CDR2 SMNVEV (reference sequence). The CDR3 has 14 residues. The CDR3 sequence: CASSAGTGNTEAFF. The CDR3 DNA sequence: TGTGCCAGCAGTGCCGGGACAGGGAACACTGAAGCTTTCTTT.

The chain uses TRBV5-1 and TRBJ2-1; TRBD2 matches 13 bases. This CDR3 contains 16 residues. With 0 bases clipped from V and 7 bases from J, the junction kept 4 bases outside the gene matches. Germline CDR1 SGHRS, CDR2 YFSETQ. In DNA form, the CDR3 reads TGCGCCAGCAGCTTGGGCGGGACTAGCGGGGCAAATGAGCAGTTCTTC. It yields the protein CASSLGGTSGANEQFF. The full variable domain, its missing parts supplied by reference TRBV5-1 and TRBJ2-1, is KAGVTQTPRYLIKTRGQQVTLSCSPISGHRSVSWYQQTPGQGLQFLFEYFSETQRNKGNFPGRFSGRQFSNSRSEMNVSTLELGDSALYLCASSLGGTSGANEQFFGPGTRLTVL.

J is TRBJ1-2 and V is TRBV9; 11 bases line up with TRBD1. Germline assignment: CDR1 SGDLS and CDR2 YYNGEE. This CDR3 comprises 20 residues. The trim removed 0 bases at V and 9 bases at J, leaving 22 bases unmatched. CDR3 protein: CASSVDRIDLTGTGGIRYTF. The CDR3 bases are TGTGCCAGCAGCGTAGACAGAATTGACCTTACCGGGACAGGGGGTATACGCTACACCTTC.

About this clone itself: At one end the junction does not follow the germline gene, possibly because of a read error. The chain couples TRBV7-9 to TRBJ2-3; 11 nucleotides align to TRBD2. This CDR3 spans 17 amino acids. Germline assignment: CDR1 SEHNR and CDR2 FQNEAQ (reference sequence). Here the CDR3 DNA reads TGTGCCAGCAGCCCCGAAGGCCCACTAGCGGGGGACCTCCTAATCCATTTT. Translating it yields CASSPEGPLAGDLLIHF.

J is TRBJ2-4 and V is TRBV11-2; D uncertain. The CDR3 spans 15 residues. Trimming cost V 1 base and J 4 bases, with 11 bases left between them. CDR1 and CDR2 from the germline V gene are SGHAT and FQNNGV. The DNA for the CDR3 is TGTGCCAGCAGCTTAGTGGCGGCCGGGAAAAACATTCAGTACTTC. Its protein is CASSLVAAGKNIQYF.

This chain uses TRBV6-5 with TRBJ1-2, with a tentative D call TRBD1 (5 bases). This CDR3 comprises 14 residues. Trimming left V 4 bases short and J 3 bases short, with 12 bases between. Germline CDR1 reads MNHEY; CDR2 reads SVGAGI. The DNA for the CDR3 is TGTGCCAGCAGTTCGGCGACAGCTTACTATGGCTACACCTTC. Translating gives CASSSATAYYGYTF.

The chain combines TRBV6-5 with TRBJ2-5, with 13 bases lining up with TRBD2. J gave up 2 bases and V 6 bases, and 0 bases lay outside the gene matches. The CDR3 runs to 14 residues. Germline CDR1 and CDR2: MNHEY and SVGAGI. This CDR3 is CASRTSGGQETQYF. The CDR3 DNA is TGTGCCAGCAGGACTAGCGGGGGGCAAGAGACCCAGTACTTC.

This chain joins TRBV7-9 and TRBJ1-2; maybe TRBD1 (5 bases). The length of the CDR3 is 16 residues. Germline V lookup: CDR1 SEHNR, CDR2 FQNEAQ (reference sequence). V was pared by 4 bases and J by 2 bases, with 17 bases between. This CDR3 reads CASSSLGERGNYGYTF. CDR3 bases: TGTGCCAGCAGCTCCCTAGGAGAGAGGGGAAACTATGGCTACACCTTC.